The rows below give T cell receptor beta chains drawn from one sample of a study of T cells expressing NK-cell markers. TCRdb reprocessed the 5' RACE reads and reports one entry per CDR3 protein, with no DNA. In all, the sample yields fewer than 400,000 distinct CDR3 sequences. The sample consisted of blood T cells: a sorted CD56 or NKG2C T cell subset, CD4+ or CD8+ T cells, or bulk PBMC T cells (not recorded which). The receptors here all came from a man aged 18-75 years in good health. Both conserved end residues are part of each CDR3. Each record gives: V gene, J gene, CDR3 protein.

V: TRBV7-8; J: TRBJ2-5; CDR3: CASSSSTFQETQYF
V: TRBV12-3/TRBV12-4; J: TRBJ2-1; CDR3: CASKETGSSYNEQFF
V: TRBV10-2; J: TRBJ2-3; CDR3: CASSEKRGLDTQYF
V: TRBV11-1; J: TRBJ2-2; CDR3: CASSERTGASGELFF
V: TRBV4-2; J: TRBJ1-2; CDR3: CASSQRGQGISGYTF
V: TRBV20-1; J: TRBJ1-6; CDR3: CSAAPGTGASPLHF
V: TRBV20-1; J: TRBJ2-7; CDR3: CSAPGPGQLYEQYF
V: TRBV6-1; J: TRBJ2-3; CDR3: CASSDLDRPTDTQYF
V: TRBV25-1; J: TRBJ2-2; CDR3: CASGGVIGELFF
V: TRBV19; J: TRBJ2-1; CDR3: CASSRSGDYNEQFF
V: TRBV12-3/TRBV12-4; J: TRBJ2-5; CDR3: CASSQLPGGLETQYF
V: TRBV20-1; J: TRBJ2-3; CDR3: CSAPSTDTQYF
V: TRBV30; J: TRBJ2-2; CDR3: CAWSPGQGNTGELFF
V: TRBV4-1; J: TRBJ2-3; CDR3: CASSQVLSGTGDTDTQYF
V: TRBV9; J: TRBJ2-1; CDR3: CASSVDQRGGQSEQFF
V: TRBV10-2; J: TRBJ2-7; CDR3: CASSKGEGTYEQYF
V: TRBV29-1; J: TRBJ2-7; CDR3: CSVEIIKGKSSYEQYF
V: TRBV7-6; J: TRBJ2-3; CDR3: CASSTQRGGITDTQYF
V: TRBV7-2; J: TRBJ2-5; CDR3: CASSLGGSGGTKTQYF
V: TRBV6-5; J: TRBJ2-7; CDR3: CASSYSDTSLWEQYF
V: TRBV11-2; J: TRBJ2-2; CDR3: CALTGSERTGELFF
V: TRBV3-1; J: TRBJ2-3; CDR3: CASSQRYRFAQYF
V: TRBV20-1; J: TRBJ1-6; CDR3: CSAPRDRENLDLHF
V: TRBV18; J: TRBJ1-2; CDR3: CASSPSLESNYGYTF
V: TRBV15; J: TRBJ2-5; CDR3: CATSRQNQETQYF
V: TRBV7-3; J: TRBJ1-2; CDR3: CASSLFGGYGYTF
V: TRBV18; J: TRBJ2-7; CDR3: CASSRLPSNGGASYEQYF
V: TRBV7-2; J: TRBJ2-1; CDR3: CASSLQAGGEQFF
V: TRBV11-1; J: TRBJ2-7; CDR3: CASSFSGYGNYEQYF